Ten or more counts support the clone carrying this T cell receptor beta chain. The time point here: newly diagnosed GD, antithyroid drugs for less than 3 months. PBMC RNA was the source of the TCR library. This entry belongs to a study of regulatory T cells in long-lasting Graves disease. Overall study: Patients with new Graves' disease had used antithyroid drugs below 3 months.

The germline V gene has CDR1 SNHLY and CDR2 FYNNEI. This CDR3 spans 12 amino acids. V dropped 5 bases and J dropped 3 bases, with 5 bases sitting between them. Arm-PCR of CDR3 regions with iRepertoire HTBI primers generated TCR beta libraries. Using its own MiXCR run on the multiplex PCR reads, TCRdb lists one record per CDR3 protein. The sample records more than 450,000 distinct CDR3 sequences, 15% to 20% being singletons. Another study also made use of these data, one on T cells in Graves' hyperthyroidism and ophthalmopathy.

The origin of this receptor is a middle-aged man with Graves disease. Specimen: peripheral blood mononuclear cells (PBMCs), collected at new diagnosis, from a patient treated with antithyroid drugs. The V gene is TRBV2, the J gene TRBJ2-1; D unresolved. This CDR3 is CASSLHYNEQFF. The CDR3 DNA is TGTGCCAGCAGTCTCCACTACAATGAGCAGTTCTTC. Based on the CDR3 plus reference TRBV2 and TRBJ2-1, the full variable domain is EPEVTQTPSHQVTQMGQEVILRCVPISNHLYFYWYRQILGQKVEFLVSFYNNEISEKSEIFDDQFSVERPDGSNFTLKIRSTKLEDSAMYFCASSLHYNEQFFGPGTRLTVL.